Below are 3 T cell receptor beta chains sequenced from a single sample in a study of T-cell memory formation after mild COVID-19. Each CDR3 protein gets one entry after TCRdb re-called the 5' RACE reads with MiXCR. The sample records 15,000 to 20,000 distinct CDR3 sequences, around 25% being singletons. What was sequenced was PBMCs or a T cell subset sorted from them (not recorded which). Receptors were obtained from a young man who had mild COVID-19 (a few samples of this study predate the infection). Cell type and time point are not known.

The chain employs TRBV11-2 and TRBJ1-1, with TRBD1 matching 8 bases. This CDR3 contains 14 residues. CDR1 SGHAT and CDR2 FQNNGV come from the germline V gene. The J segment lost 4 bases and the V segment lost 5 bases, leaving 6 bases of the junction unmatched. CDR3 residues: CASSGGQGFTEAFF. The DNA for the CDR3 is TGTGCCAGCAGCGGCGGACAGGGATTCACTGAAGCTTTCTTT.

DNA for the CDR3: TGCAGTGCTCTCCGGTTAGCGGGGGGTACAAATGAGCAGTTCTTC. Encoded protein: CSALRLAGGTNEQFF. The rearrangement joins TRBV20-1 to TRBJ2-1; 10 bases match TRBD2. CDR3 length equals 15 residues. The J segment lost 7 bases and the V segment lost 5 bases, leaving 11 bases of the junction unmatched. Germline V gene data show CDR1 as DFQATT and CDR2 as SNEGSKA (reference sequence).

The chain joins TRBV7-2 to TRBJ2-3; D remains ambiguous. CDR1 and CDR2 (germline): SGHTA, FQGNSA. V gave up 0 bases and J gave up 7 bases, with 5 bases separating them. This CDR3 has 12 amino acids. The CDR3, as DNA: TGTGCCAGCAGCTTAGCACTACATACGCAGTATTTT. As protein: CASSLALHTQYF. Full variable domain (missing parts from reference TRBV7-2 and TRBJ2-3): GAGVSQSPSNKVTEKGKDVELRCDPISGHTALYWYRQSLGQGLEFLIYFQGNSAPDKSGLPSDRFSAERTGGSVSTLTIQRTQQEDSAVYLCASSLALHTQYFGPGTRLTVL.